The clone carrying this TCR beta chain was picked up a small number of times. Its target is unknown. With V trimmed by 5 bases and J by 1 base, 6 bases remained unmatched. CDR1 and CDR2 (germline): DFQATT, SNEGSKA (reference sequence). The CDR3 is made up of 14 amino acids. The data were obtained in a study of T-cell reconstitution after alpha-beta-depleted transplantation in children. Study results and limitations: Some patients' high day-60 TCRbeta diversity was attributed to recipient cells surviving conditioning.

Unique molecular identifiers were incorporated into the prepared TCRbeta library. TCRdb fed the PCR reads into MiXCR, producing one record per CDR3 protein. The sample has some 600,000 distinct CDR3 sequences, under 15% seen once. The genes are TRBV20-1 and TRBJ2-3; TRBD1 aligns across 7 bases. This TCR derives from a male patient younger than 18 who had a stem cell transplant for acute myeloid leukemia, so the T cells may come from the graft donor. The sample in question was PBMCs, mostly from graft donor cells, obtained 360 days after TCRalphabeta/CD19-depleted stem cell transplant. The CDR3 region is CSASPGQGTDTQYF. CDR3 in DNA: TGCAGTGCTTCTCCCGGACAGGGCACAGATACGCAGTATTTT.